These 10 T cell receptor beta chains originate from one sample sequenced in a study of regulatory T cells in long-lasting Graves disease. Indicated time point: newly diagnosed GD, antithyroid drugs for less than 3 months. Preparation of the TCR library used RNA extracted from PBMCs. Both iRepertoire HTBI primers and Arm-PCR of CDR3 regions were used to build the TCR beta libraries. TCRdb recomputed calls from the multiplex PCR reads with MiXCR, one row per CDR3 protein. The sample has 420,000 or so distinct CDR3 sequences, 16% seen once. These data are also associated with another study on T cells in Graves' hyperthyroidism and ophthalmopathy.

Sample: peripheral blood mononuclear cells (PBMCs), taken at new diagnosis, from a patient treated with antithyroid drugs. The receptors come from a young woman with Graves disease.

The CDR3 DNA sequence: TGTGCCAGCGGCTACCGGGCTCTCTCCCGTATGGGCGAGCAGTACTTC. Its protein product is CASGYRALSRMGEQYF. The chain has TRBV7-9 and TRBJ2-7; D not resolved. Germline V gene lookup returns CDR1 SEHNR and CDR2 FQNEAQ (reference sequence). This CDR3 is 16 amino acids long. V gave up 8 bases and J gave up 6 bases, with 26 bases separating them. Variable domain in full (rest from reference TRBV7-9 and TRBJ2-7): DTGVSQNPRHKITKRGQNVTFRCDPISEHNRLYWYRQTLGQGPEFLTYFQNEAQLEKSRLLSDRFSAERPKGSFSTLEIQRTEQGDSAMYLCASGYRALSRMGEQYFGPGTRLTVT.

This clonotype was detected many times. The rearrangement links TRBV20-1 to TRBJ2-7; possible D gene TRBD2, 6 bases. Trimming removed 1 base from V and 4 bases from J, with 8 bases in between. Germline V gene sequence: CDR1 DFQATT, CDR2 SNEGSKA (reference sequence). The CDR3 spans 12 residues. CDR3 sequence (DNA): TGCAGTGCTAGAGGGGCGGGGTACGAGCAGTACTTC. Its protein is CSARGAGYEQYF.

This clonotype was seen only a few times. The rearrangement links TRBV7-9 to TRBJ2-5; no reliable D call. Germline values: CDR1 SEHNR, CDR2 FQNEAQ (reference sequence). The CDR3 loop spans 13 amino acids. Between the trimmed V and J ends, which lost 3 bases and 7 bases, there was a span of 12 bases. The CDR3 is CASSFIRSGTQYF. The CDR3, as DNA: TGTGCCAGCAGCTTTATTAGGTCGGGGACCCAGTACTTC.

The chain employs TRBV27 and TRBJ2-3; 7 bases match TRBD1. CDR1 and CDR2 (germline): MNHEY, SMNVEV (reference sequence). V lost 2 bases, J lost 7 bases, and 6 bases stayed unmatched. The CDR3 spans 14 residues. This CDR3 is CASSLRQGLYTQYF. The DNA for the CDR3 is TGTGCCAGCAGTTTACGACAGGGATTGTATACGCAGTATTTT.

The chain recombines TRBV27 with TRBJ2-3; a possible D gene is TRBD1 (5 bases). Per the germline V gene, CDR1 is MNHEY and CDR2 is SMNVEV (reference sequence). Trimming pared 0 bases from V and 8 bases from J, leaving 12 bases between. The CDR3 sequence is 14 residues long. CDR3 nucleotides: TGTGCCAGCAGTTTATCCAGGGTGTTTGGTACGCAGTATTTT. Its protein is CASSLSRVFGTQYF.

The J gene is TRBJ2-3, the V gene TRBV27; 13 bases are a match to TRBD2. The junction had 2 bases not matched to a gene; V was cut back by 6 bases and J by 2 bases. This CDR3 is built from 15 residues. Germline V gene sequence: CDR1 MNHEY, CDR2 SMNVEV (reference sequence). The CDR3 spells CASRLAGGPTDTQYF. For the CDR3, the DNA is TGTGCCAGCAGACTAGCGGGAGGGCCCACAGATACGCAGTATTTT.

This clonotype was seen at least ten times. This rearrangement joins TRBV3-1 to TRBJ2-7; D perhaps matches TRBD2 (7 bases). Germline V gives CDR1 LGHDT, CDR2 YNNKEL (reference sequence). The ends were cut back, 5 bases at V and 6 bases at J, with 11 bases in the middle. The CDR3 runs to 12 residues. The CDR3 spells CASSEGGGEQYF. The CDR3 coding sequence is TGTGCCAGCAGCGAAGGGGGGGGCGAGCAGTACTTC.

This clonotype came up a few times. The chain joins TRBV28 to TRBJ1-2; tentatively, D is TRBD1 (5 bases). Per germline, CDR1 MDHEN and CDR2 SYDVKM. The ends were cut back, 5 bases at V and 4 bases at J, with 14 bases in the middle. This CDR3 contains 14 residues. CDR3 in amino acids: CASSPLFGTYGYTF. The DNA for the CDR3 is TGTGCCAGCAGTCCCCTGTTTGGGACCTATGGCTACACCTTC.

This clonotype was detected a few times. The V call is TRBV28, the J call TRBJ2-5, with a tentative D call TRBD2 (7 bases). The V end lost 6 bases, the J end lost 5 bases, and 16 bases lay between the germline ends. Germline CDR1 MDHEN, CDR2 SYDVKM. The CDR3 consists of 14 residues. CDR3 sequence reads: CASSLGGGAETQYF. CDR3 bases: TGTGCCAGCAGCTTGGGGGGGGGGGCGGAGACCCAGTACTTC.

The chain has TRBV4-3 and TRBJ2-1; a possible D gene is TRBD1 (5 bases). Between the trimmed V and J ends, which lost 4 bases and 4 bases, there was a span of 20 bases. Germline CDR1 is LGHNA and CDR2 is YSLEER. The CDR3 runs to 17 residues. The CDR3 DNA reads TGCGCCAGCAGCCCCTATGGCCGAGACAGCGCGTACAATGAGCAGTTCTTC. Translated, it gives CASSPYGRDSAYNEQFF.